Following are 32 T cell receptor beta chains from one sample sequenced in a study of T cell repertoires in cytomegalovirus infection. In TCRdb, the reads were re-called with MiXCR into one record per CDR3 protein. This repertoire shows 100,000 to 150,000 distinct CDR3 sequences, 32% found once; its top ten account for approximately 50%. These receptors have no known antigen. The specimen comprised CD8+ T cells from cultured PBMCs, sampled from culture after CMV antigen stimulation. Receptors originate from a human donor in good health (CMV status not recorded). Some clones in this sample may be carry-over from other donors' samples.

The table lists this clonotype with many counts. The rearrangement uses TRBV11-2 and TRBJ2-7; maybe TRBD2 (6 bases). The CDR3 has 15 residues. Trimming removed 3 bases from V and 2 bases from J, with 14 bases in between. CDR1 SGHAT and CDR2 FQNNGV come from the germline V gene. As DNA, the CDR3 is TGTGCCAGCAGCTTGGGCGGGACGGACACCTACGAGCAGTACTTC. Protein product: CASSLGGTDTYEQYF.

The chain carries TRBV6-1 and TRBJ2-7, with D uncertain. The V gene's germline CDR1 is MNHNS and CDR2 SASEGT. The V end lost 0 bases, the J end lost 3 bases, and 9 bases lay between the germline ends. The CDR3 has 14 residues. The CDR3 DNA reads TGTGCCAGCAGTGAAGCTCACAGAATCTACGAGCAGTACTTC. Translated, it gives CASSEAHRIYEQYF.

The rearrangement joins TRBV7-2 to TRBJ1-3; D may be TRBD1 (6 bases). The CDR3 is 18 amino acids. V lost 3 bases to trimming and J lost 0 bases, with 18 bases between them. Germline V gene lookup returns CDR1 SGHTA and CDR2 FQGNSA. As DNA, the CDR3 is TGTGCCAGCAGCTTGCCCGGCCCGACAGGTGACTCTGGAAACACCATATATTTT. Protein sequence: CASSLPGPTGDSGNTIYF.

The chain has TRBV5-5 and TRBJ2-2; TRBD1 aligns across 9 bases. CDR1 SGHKS and CDR2 YYEKEE come from the germline V gene (reference sequence). V trimming: 1 base; J trimming: 6 bases; junction bases outside the gene matches: 7. CDR3 length equals 16 residues. The CDR3 spells CASSLNPTGGAGELFF. CDR3 nucleotide sequence: TGTGCCAGCAGCTTGAATCCGACAGGGGGTGCCGGGGAGCTGTTTTTT.

This clonotype was counted only a few times. The chain uses TRBV12-3 or TRBV12-4 and TRBJ1-1, with 7 bases lining up with TRBD1. V dropped 2 bases and J dropped 8; count of bases not matched to a gene: 5. This CDR3 contains 13 residues. The chain's CDR3 is CASSLPGTAEAFF. For the CDR3, the DNA is TGTGCCAGCAGTTTACCAGGGACAGCAGAAGCTTTCTTT.

This chain uses TRBV27 with TRBJ2-1; perhaps TRBD2 as D (5 bases). Trimming shortened V by 2 bases and J by 5 bases, and 10 bases separated the two germline ends. The CDR3 loop spans 14 amino acids. Germline V CDR1 and CDR2: MNHEY, SMNVEV (reference sequence). This CDR3 is CASSLVSRDNEQFF. The CDR3 DNA reads TGTGCCAGCAGTTTAGTATCGAGGGACAATGAGCAGTTCTTC.

This clonotype has just a few counts. The V gene is TRBV29-1, the J gene TRBJ2-1; the D gene could be TRBD1 or TRBD2 (5 bases each). Germline V gene lookup returns CDR1 SQVTM and CDR2 ANQGSEA. V was pared by 1 base and J by 7 bases, with 11 bases between. The CDR3 has 13 amino acids. The CDR3 DNA sequence: TGCAGCGTTGAAGTAGGCTGGGGGAATGAGCAGTTCTTC. It is translated as CSVEVGWGNEQFF.

The chain recombines TRBV5-1 with TRBJ2-7; a possible D gene is TRBD1 (6 bases). Germline V gene data show CDR1 as SGHRS and CDR2 as YFSETQ. V was shortened by 0 bases and J by 2 bases, with 18 bases between the two germline ends. CDR3 length: 17 residues. In DNA, the CDR3 is TGCGCCAGCAGCTTGGATGCAGGGGCATACTCAACCTACGAGCAGTACTTC. This sequence encodes CASSLDAGAYSTYEQYF.

The chain uses TRBV4-1 and TRBJ2-7; 8 nucleotides align to TRBD1. Per germline, CDR1 MGHRA and CDR2 YSYEKL. The CDR3 loop spans 14 amino acids. V lost 3 bases, J lost 3 bases, and 4 bases stayed unmatched. The CDR3 sequence is CASSHRTGNYEQYF. DNA of the CDR3: TGCGCCAGCAGCCACCGGACAGGGAACTACGAGCAGTACTTC.

A few counts support this clonotype. The rearrangement links TRBV27 to TRBJ1-6; 9 bases line up with TRBD1. CDR1 and CDR2 (germline): MNHEY, SMNVEV (reference sequence). The V gene end was trimmed by 5 bases and the J gene end by 9 bases; junction bases not matched to a gene: 5. The CDR3 contains 14 residues. For the CDR3, the DNA is TGTGCCAGCAGTGTGACAGGGGGAAGTTCACCCCTCCACTTT. It specifies CASSVTGGSSPLHF.

This clonotype was detected many times. The rearrangement links TRBV7-9 to TRBJ2-4, with 7 bases identical to TRBD1. CDR3 size: 18 residues. Germline V gene sequence: CDR1 SEHNR, CDR2 FQNEAQ (reference sequence). With V trimmed by 4 bases and J by 5 bases, 17 bases remained unmatched. The CDR3 DNA sequence: TGTGCCAGCAGCTCCATGCCGGGACAGTCCTTCTCGGAAAACATTCAGTACTTC. Its translation is CASSSMPGQSFSENIQYF.

This clonotype was observed a few times. The V and J genes are TRBV28 and TRBJ2-7; D is unclear. The CDR3 consists of 12 residues. CDR1 and CDR2 from the germline V gene are MDHEN and SYDVKM. V gave up 3 bases and J gave up 0 bases, with 3 bases separating them. The CDR3 region is CASSFPSYEQYF. The DNA of the CDR3 is TGTGCCAGCAGTTTCCCCTCCTACGAGCAGTACTTC. Together with reference TRBV28 and TRBJ2-7, the CDR3 gives the full variable domain: DVKVTQSSRYLVKRTGEKVFLECVQDMDHENMFWYRQDPGLGLRLIYFSYDVKMKEKGDIPEGYSVSREKKERFSLILESASTNQTSMYLCASSFPSYEQYFGPGTRLTVT.

The table lists this clonotype with many counts. The V and J genes are TRBV7-2 and TRBJ1-2; 10 nucleotides line up with TRBD1. Germline CDR1 and CDR2: SGHTA and FQGNSA. CDR3 size: 14 residues. V was pared by 4 bases and J by 6 bases, with 5 bases of the junction left unmatched. CDR3 protein: CASSSGQGENGYTF. CDR3 coding DNA: TGTGCCAGCAGCTCCGGACAGGGGGAAAATGGCTACACCTTC.

The chain has TRBV7-2 and TRBJ2-3; a possible D gene is TRBD1 (5 bases). The germline gives CDR1 SGHTA, CDR2 FQGNSA. The CDR3 runs to 13 residues. V lost 3 bases, J lost 11 bases, and 15 bases lay in between. Here the CDR3 DNA reads TGTGCCAGCAGCTTGGACACGGTAGGCGGGCAGTATTTT. Encoded protein: CASSLDTVGGQYF. The complete variable domain, with remaining parts taken from reference TRBV7-2 and TRBJ2-3, reads GAGVSQSPSNKVTEKGKDVELRCDPISGHTALYWYRQSLGQGLEFLIYFQGNSAPDKSGLPSDRFSAERTGGSVSTLTIQRTQQEDSAVYLCASSLDTVGGQYFGPGTRLTVL.

This clonotype was seen repeatedly, ten times or more. The chain combines TRBV11-2 with TRBJ2-7; TRBD1 agrees at 8 bases. Per the germline V gene, CDR1 is SGHAT and CDR2 is FQNNGV. The CDR3 consists of 18 residues. V shed 2 bases and J 3 bases; nucleotides not matched to a gene: 15. This CDR3 is CASSLHKAGSGGVYEQYF. The CDR3 coding sequence is TGTGCCAGCAGCTTACACAAAGCAGGGTCAGGGGGCGTCTACGAGCAGTACTTC. Looking up the rest from reference TRBV11-2 and TRBJ2-7 gives the full variable domain: EAGVAQSPRYKIIEKRQSVAFWCNPISGHATLYWYQQILGQGPKLLIQFQNNGVVDDSQLPKDRFSAERLKGVDSTLKIQPAKLEDSAVYLCASSLHKAGSGGVYEQYFGPGTRLTVT.

This clonotype was seen repeatedly, ten times or more. The chain joins TRBV7-2 to TRBJ1-4; D might be TRBD1 (5 bases). Trimming shortened V by 1 base and J by 7 bases, and 13 bases separated the two germline ends. CDR1 SGHTA and CDR2 FQGNSA come from the germline V gene. CDR3 length equals 15 residues. CDR3 coding DNA: TGTGCCAGCAGCTTAGTTCGCAGGGTCGGTGAAAAACTGTTTTTT. It specifies CASSLVRRVGEKLFF.

This clonotype was recorded only once. The chain couples TRBV5-1 to TRBJ2-7; tentative D call: TRBD2 (6 bases). Germline CDR1 and CDR2: SGHRS and YFSETQ. CDR3 length equals 13 residues. The V gene lost 3 bases and the J gene lost 5 bases, with 12 bases spanning the gap. The CDR3 spells CASSWGLQNEQYF. CDR3 nucleotide sequence: TGCGCCAGCAGCTGGGGACTGCAGAACGAGCAGTACTTC. Using reference TRBV5-1 and TRBJ2-7 for the parts outside the CDR3, the full variable domain is KAGVTQTPRYLIKTRGQQVTLSCSPISGHRSVSWYQQTPGQGLQFLFEYFSETQRNKGNFPGRFSGRQFSNSRSEMNVSTLELGDSALYLCASSWGLQNEQYFGPGTRLTVT.

A single count supports this clonotype. An end of the junction does not agree with germline; a read error may underlie this. The V and J genes are TRBV4-3 and TRBJ1-6, with D possibly TRBD1 on 6 matching bases. The germline CDR1 and CDR2 sequences are LGHNA and YSLEER. This CDR3 spans 16 amino acids. DNA for the CDR3: TGCGCCAGCAGTCAAGGACAGCGCTCCTATAATTCACCCCTCCACTTT. Its protein is CASSQGQRSYNSPLHF.

This clonotype was counted at least ten times. The chain links TRBV6-1 to TRBJ2-3; no clear D. The germline V and J ends were trimmed by 6 bases and 1 base, with 14 bases remaining between them. The CDR3 has 15 residues. Germline values: CDR1 MNHNS, CDR2 SASEGT. The CDR3 here is CASRVVASGTDTQYF. The DNA for the CDR3 is TGTGCCAGCAGAGTTGTAGCTTCGGGCACAGATACGCAGTATTTT.

The chain links TRBV4-3 to TRBJ1-4; perhaps TRBD1 as D (6 bases). Trimming pared 0 bases from V and 8 bases from J, leaving 13 bases between. The CDR3 has 15 amino acids. CDR1 and CDR2 (germline): LGHNA, YSLEER. The CDR3 bases are TGCGCCAGCAGCCAAGATGGGGGCCACTTCGAAAAACTGTTTTTT. It specifies CASSQDGGHFEKLFF.

The chain joins TRBV27 to TRBJ1-1; the D is unclear. Germline V gene lookup returns CDR1 MNHEY and CDR2 SMNVEV (reference sequence). V dropped 0 bases and J dropped 3 bases, with 8 bases sitting between them. The CDR3 length is 14 residues. The CDR3, as DNA: TGTGCCAGCAGTTTATCAGCGGGGTACACTGAAGCTTTCTTT. Translated: CASSLSAGYTEAFF.

The chain is built from TRBV2 and TRBJ2-1; 9 nucleotides agree with TRBD2. Losses at the gene ends were 10 bases for V and 2 bases for J; bases not matched to a gene: 12. The CDR3 runs 16 residues. Germline V gene sequence: CDR1 SNHLY, CDR2 FYNNEI. The CDR3 region is CATRDVGGGAYNEQFF. The CDR3 DNA is TGTGCCACCCGAGATGTCGGCGGGGGGGCCTACAATGAGCAGTTCTTC. Using reference TRBV2 and TRBJ2-1 for the parts outside the CDR3, the full variable domain is EPEVTQTPSHQVTQMGQEVILRCVPISNHLYFYWYRQILGQKVEFLVSFYNNEISEKSEIFDDQFSVERPDGSNFTLKIRSTKLEDSAMYFCATRDVGGGAYNEQFFGPGTRLTVL.

This clonotype was counted many times. The chain carries TRBV7-6 and TRBJ2-7; 9 bases align to TRBD2. The germline CDR1 and CDR2 sequences are SGHVS and FNYEAQ. The CDR3 is 17 residues long. V lost 1 base, J lost 0 bases, and 7 bases stayed unmatched. The CDR3 region is CASSLVVAGDNSYEQYF. Written as DNA, the CDR3 is TGTGCCAGCAGCTTAGTGGTAGCGGGGGACAACTCCTACGAGCAGTACTTC.

In this sample, this clonotype turned up a few times. This chain uses TRBV6-1 with TRBJ2-6, with D unresolved. This CDR3 region has 18 residues. Germline assignment: CDR1 MNHNS and CDR2 SASEGT. V was cut by 5 bases and J by 1 base, with 18 bases left in between. The CDR3 sequence is CASSYQGFNPSGANVLTF. CDR3 nucleotides: TGTGCCAGCAGTTATCAAGGGTTCAACCCTTCTGGGGCCAACGTCCTGACTTTC.

The chain is built from TRBV5-1 and TRBJ1-1; no clear D gene. The V gene lost 4 bases and the J gene lost 1 base, with 14 bases spanning the gap. This CDR3 comprises 15 residues. Germline CDR1 and CDR2: SGHRS and YFSETQ. The CDR3 region is CASSPDGLGNTEAFF. Written as DNA, the CDR3 is TGCGCCAGCAGCCCGGATGGGTTAGGGAACACTGAAGCTTTCTTT.

This clonotype was observed a few times. The J gene is TRBJ2-7, the V gene TRBV7-6, with D possibly TRBD1 on 5 matching bases. CDR1 and CDR2 from the germline V gene are SGHVS and FNYEAQ. The CDR3 runs 15 residues. V gave up 1 base and J gave up 5 bases, with 15 bases separating them. In DNA form, the CDR3 reads TGTGCCAGCAGCTTAGGGGCAGGGAAGTATAACGAGCAGTACTTC. As protein: CASSLGAGKYNEQYF.

This clonotype was detected ten times or more. The V call is TRBV7-2, the J call TRBJ1-1, with TRBD1 matching over 7 bases. The CDR3 has 16 residues. Germline CDR1 SGHTA, CDR2 FQGNSA. With V trimmed by 5 bases and J by 1 base, 10 bases remained unmatched. CDR3 bases: TGTGCCAGCAGCGAAGACAGGGTATGGGGGAACACTGAAGCTTTCTTT. Protein product: CASSEDRVWGNTEAFF.

In this sample, this clonotype turned up many times. CDR3 sequence: CASSDVTADNQPQHF. DNA for the CDR3: TGTGCCAGCAGTGACGTGACAGCAGACAATCAGCCCCAGCATTTT. The V and J genes are TRBV6-1 and TRBJ1-5; D is perhaps TRBD1 (5 bases). The germline V gene has CDR1 MNHNS and CDR2 SASEGT. Trimming removed 3 bases at V and 3 bases at J, with 12 bases between. CDR3 length: 15 residues.

This clonotype was seen a single time. CDR3 region: CASSPRQLGARDTQYF. The CDR3 bases are TGTGCCAGCAGCCCTCGACAACTGGGGGCGAGAGACACCCAGTACTTC. The chain links TRBV7-9 to TRBJ2-5; tentative D call: TRBD1 (6 bases). Between the trimmed V and J ends, which lost 5 bases and 8 bases, there was a span of 24 bases. This CDR3 is built from 16 residues. Germline V gene data show CDR1 as SEHNR and CDR2 as FQNEAQ (reference sequence).

This clonotype was recorded many times. The chain uses TRBV29-1 and TRBJ1-2; TRBD1 aligns across 7 bases. After removal of 5 bases from V and 6 bases from J, the junction contained 15 bases not matched to a gene. CDR1 and CDR2 from the germline V gene are SQVTM and ANQGSEA. There are 15 residues in the CDR3. CDR3 nucleotides: TGCAGCGTTAGGGGGGACAGCGTTGAACAAGATGGCTACACCTTC. Residues: CSVRGDSVEQDGYTF.

Only one count was recorded for this clonotype. The rearrangement links TRBV7-9 to TRBJ1-1, with unresolved D. The CDR3 is made up of 13 amino acids. Germline loops: CDR1 SEHNR, CDR2 FQNEAQ (reference sequence). Trimming removed 6 bases at V and 8 bases at J, with 16 bases between. CDR3 sequence: CASSWDLQREAFF. The CDR3 nucleotides read TGTGCCAGCAGTTGGGATCTCCAGCGAGAAGCTTTCTTT.

The CDR3 loop is CASSQEARGRDQETQYF. Here the CDR3 DNA reads TGTGCCAGCAGCCAAGAAGCACGGGGGAGGGACCAAGAGACCCAGTACTTC. The chain uses TRBV3-1 and TRBJ2-5; 7 bases match TRBD2. The germline gives CDR1 LGHDT, CDR2 YNNKEL (reference sequence). There are 17 residues in the CDR3. V shed 0 bases, J shed 0 bases, and the junction held 7 bases outside the gene matches.